This T cell receptor (beta chain) came from a study of T cell responses to AZD1222 COVID-19 vaccine. Study-wide results and limits: Donors were mostly white British, more females; clonal diversity possibly underestimated. Only 5 to 7 AZD1222 recipients were seropositive at baseline. Spike-spanning, vaccine-associated CD4 TCRs were dominant at 160-218 and 743-854. Nearly half of the spike-specific TCRs reportedly recognize variant regions that carry no mutations.

TCRdb's table, derived via immunoSEQ multiplex PCR, lists solely in-frame clones and lacks some. The table shows some 150,000 clones, with 88% occurring only once. Deletions cut 1 base from V and 6 bases from J, with 16 bases between. CDR1 and CDR2 from the germline V gene are LGHNA and YSLEER. CDR3 length: 15 amino acids. Of note for this clone: Its antigen is undetermined.

This chain joins TRBV4-3 and TRBJ2-7; D unclear. The origin of this receptor is an adult in good health. This specimen was peripheral blood, taken on day 0 of AZD1222 vaccination. The DNA for the CDR3 is TGCGCCAGCAGCCAAGGAAGATTATCGGTGGTCGAGCAGTACTTC. As protein: CASSQGRLSVVEQYF.